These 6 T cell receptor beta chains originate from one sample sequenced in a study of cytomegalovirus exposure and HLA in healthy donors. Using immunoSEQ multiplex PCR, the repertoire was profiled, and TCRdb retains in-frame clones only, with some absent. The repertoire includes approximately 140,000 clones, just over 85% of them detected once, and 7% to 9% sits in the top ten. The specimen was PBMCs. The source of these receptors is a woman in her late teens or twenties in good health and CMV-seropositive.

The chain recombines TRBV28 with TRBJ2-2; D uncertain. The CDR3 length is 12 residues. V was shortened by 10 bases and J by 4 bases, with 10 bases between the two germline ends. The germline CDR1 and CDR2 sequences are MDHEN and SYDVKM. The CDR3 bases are TGTGCCACCGTATATTCCACCGGGGAGCTGTTTTTT. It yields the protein CATVYSTGELFF.

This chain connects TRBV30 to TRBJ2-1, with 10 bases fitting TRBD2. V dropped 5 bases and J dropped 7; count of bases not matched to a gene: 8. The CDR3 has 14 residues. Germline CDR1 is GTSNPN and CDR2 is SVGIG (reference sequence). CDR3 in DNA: TGTGCCTGGGATCTAGCGGGAGTTCGGAATGAGCAGTTCTTC. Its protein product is CAWDLAGVRNEQFF.

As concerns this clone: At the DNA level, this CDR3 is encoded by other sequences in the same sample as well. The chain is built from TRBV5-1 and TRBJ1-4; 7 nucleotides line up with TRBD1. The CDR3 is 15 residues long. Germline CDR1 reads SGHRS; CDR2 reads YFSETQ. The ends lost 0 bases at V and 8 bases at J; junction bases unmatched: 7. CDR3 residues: CASSLAGGRGEKLFF. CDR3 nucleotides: TGCGCCAGCAGCTTGGCAGGGGGAAGAGGGGAAAAACTGTTTTTT.

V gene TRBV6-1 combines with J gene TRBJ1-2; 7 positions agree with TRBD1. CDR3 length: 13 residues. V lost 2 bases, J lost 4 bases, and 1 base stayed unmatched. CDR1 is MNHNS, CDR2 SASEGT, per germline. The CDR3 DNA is TGTGCCAGCAGTGAACCAGGGGGCTATGGCTACACCTTC. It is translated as CASSEPGGYGYTF.

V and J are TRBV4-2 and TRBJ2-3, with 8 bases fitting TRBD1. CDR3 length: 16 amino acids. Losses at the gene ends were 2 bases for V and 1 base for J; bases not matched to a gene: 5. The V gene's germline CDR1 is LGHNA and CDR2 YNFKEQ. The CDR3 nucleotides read TGTGCCAGCAGCCAAAAGACAGGGGCACGCACAGATACGCAGTATTTT. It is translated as CASSQKTGARTDTQYF.

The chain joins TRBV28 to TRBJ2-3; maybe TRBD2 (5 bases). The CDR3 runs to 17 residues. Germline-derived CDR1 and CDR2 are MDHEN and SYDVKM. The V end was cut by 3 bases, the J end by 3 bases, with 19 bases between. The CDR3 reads CASSFLDRTHITDTQYF. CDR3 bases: TGTGCCAGCAGTTTCTTGGATAGGACTCACATAACAGATACGCAGTATTTT.